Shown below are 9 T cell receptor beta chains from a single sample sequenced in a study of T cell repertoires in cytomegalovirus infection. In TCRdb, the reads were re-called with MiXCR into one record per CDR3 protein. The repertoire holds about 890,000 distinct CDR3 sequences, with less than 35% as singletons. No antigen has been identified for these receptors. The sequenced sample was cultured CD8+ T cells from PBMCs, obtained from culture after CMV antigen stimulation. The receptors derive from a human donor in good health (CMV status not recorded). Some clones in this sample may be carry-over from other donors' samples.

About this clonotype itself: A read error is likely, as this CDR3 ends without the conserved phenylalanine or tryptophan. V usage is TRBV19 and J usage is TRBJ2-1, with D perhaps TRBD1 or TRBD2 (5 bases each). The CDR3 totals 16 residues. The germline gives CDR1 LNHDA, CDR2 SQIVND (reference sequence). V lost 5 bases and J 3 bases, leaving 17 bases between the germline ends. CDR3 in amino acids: CASSPSGDGYYNEQFS. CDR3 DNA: TGTGCCAGTAGTCCCTCCGGGGACGGCTACTACAATGAGCAGTTCTCC.

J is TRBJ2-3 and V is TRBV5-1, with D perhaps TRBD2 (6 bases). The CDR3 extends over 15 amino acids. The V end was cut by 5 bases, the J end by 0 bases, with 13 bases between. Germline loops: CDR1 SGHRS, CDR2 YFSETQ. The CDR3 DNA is TGCGCCAGCAGAAGTCCGGGACTCAGCACAGATACGCAGTATTTT. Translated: CASRSPGLSTDTQYF.

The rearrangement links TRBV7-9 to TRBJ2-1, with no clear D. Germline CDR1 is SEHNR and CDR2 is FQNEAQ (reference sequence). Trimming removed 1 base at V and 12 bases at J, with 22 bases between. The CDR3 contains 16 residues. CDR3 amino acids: CASSLELMSPRAGQFF. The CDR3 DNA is TGTGCCAGCAGCTTAGAATTAATGAGCCCCCGGGCCGGGCAGTTCTTC.

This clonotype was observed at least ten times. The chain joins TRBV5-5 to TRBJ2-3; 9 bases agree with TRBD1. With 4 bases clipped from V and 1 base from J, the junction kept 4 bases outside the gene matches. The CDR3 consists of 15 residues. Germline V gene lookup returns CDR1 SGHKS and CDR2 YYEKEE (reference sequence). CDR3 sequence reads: CASSVGQGRTDTQYF. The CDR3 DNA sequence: TGTGCCAGCAGCGTGGGACAGGGACGCACAGATACGCAGTATTTT.

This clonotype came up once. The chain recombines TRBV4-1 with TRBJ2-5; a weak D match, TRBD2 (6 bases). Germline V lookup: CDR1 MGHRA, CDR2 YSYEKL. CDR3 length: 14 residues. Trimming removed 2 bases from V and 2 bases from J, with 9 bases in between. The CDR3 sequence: CASSQRGNQETQYF. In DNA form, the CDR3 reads TGCGCCAGCAGCCAACGGGGGAATCAAGAGACCCAGTACTTC.

The CDR3 loop is CASSPTPGLAGKFF. As DNA, the CDR3 is TGTGCCAGCAGCCCAACCCCGGGACTAGCGGGGAAGTTCTTC. This chain joins TRBV7-9 and TRBJ2-1, with 13 bases matching TRBD2. The junction had 9 bases not matched to a gene; V was cut back by 5 bases and J by 14 bases. This CDR3 is built from 14 residues. Germline lookup yields CDR1 SEHNR and CDR2 FQNEAQ (reference sequence).

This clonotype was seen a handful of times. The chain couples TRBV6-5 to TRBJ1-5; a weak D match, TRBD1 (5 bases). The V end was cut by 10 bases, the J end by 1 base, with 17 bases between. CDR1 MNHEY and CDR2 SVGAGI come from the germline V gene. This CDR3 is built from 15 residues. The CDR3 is CATGGGLGSNQPQHF. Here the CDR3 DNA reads TGTGCCACCGGGGGGGGTTTGGGAAGCAATCAGCCCCAGCATTTT.

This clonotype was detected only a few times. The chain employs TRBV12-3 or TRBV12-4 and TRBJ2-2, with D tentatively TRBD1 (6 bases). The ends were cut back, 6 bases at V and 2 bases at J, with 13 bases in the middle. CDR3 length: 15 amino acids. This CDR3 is CASRQTDSNTGELFF. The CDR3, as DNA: TGTGCCAGCAGACAGACGGACAGCAACACCGGGGAGCTGTTTTTT.

CDR3 in amino acids: CASSLQGRFGEQYF. The CDR3 DNA sequence: TGTGCCAGCAGCCTACAGGGGAGATTTGGAGAGCAGTACTTC. The V gene is TRBV13, the J gene TRBJ2-7, with 7 bases aligning to TRBD1. Germline lookup yields CDR1 PRHDT and CDR2 FYEKMQ (reference sequence). Unmatched junction bases numbered 11, after V lost 5 bases and J lost 7 bases. This CDR3 has 14 amino acids.